Each of the 9 T cell receptor beta chains below was sequenced from the same sample in a study of cytomegalovirus exposure and HLA in healthy donors listed by TCRdb under 2017. Library preparation was by the immunoSEQ multiplex PCR assay. For the multiplex PCR, a mixture combining 60 forward primers for TCR Vbeta segments and 13 reverse primers for TCR Jbeta segments was used. TCRdb took over this immuneACCESS table, retaining in-frame rearrangements with V and J assigned. Such tables are incomplete; in checked studies, under half of the missing clones stem from an unresolved V gene, and the remainder is unexplained. For this sample there are 170,000 or so clones; over 60% appear just once. Under 7.5% of the sample is held by the ten biggest clonotypes. Sequencing used PBMCs. These receptor sequences come from a man aged 35-49 years in good health and CMV-seronegative.

The J gene is TRBJ1-2, the V gene TRBV11-2; D call uncertain. Trimming removed 5 bases at V and 5 bases at J, with 12 bases between. The CDR3 is 13 amino acids. Germline loops: CDR1 SGHAT, CDR2 FQNNGV. The CDR3 DNA reads as TGTGCCAGCAGCGCAGACTCTCAGTATGGCTACACCTTC. It is translated as CASSADSQYGYTF.

This chain uses TRBV5-1 with TRBJ2-2, with 11 bases aligning to TRBD1. There are 17 residues in the CDR3. Germline CDR1 is SGHRS and CDR2 is YFSETQ. Losses at the gene ends were 0 bases for V and 4 bases for J; bases not matched to a gene: 5. CDR3 loop: CASSLGTGGVGTGELFF. CDR3 in DNA: TGCGCCAGCAGCTTGGGGACAGGGGGCGTGGGCACCGGGGAGCTGTTTTTT.

The V and J genes are TRBV30 and TRBJ2-7, with TRBD1 matching 10 bases. Trimming at V came to 0 bases and at J to 7 bases, leaving 9 bases not matched to a gene. The CDR3 runs to 15 residues. Germline V gene data show CDR1 as GTSNPN and CDR2 as SVGIG (reference sequence). The CDR3 DNA reads as TGTGCCTGGAGTGTACCGAGACAGGGGGCGGGGGAGCAGTACTTC. This encodes CAWSVPRQGAGEQYF.

The chain recombines TRBV10-3 with TRBJ2-7; tentatively, D is TRBD1 (6 bases). V lost 6 bases and J 2 bases, leaving 14 bases between the germline ends. This CDR3 has 14 amino acids. Germline V gene sequence: CDR1 ENHRY, CDR2 SYGVKD. The CDR3 DNA follows: TGTGCCATCAGCGCTTCGACAGGAACCTACGAGCAGTACTTC. It codes for CAISASTGTYEQYF.

The CDR3 DNA reads as TGTGCCAGTAGTAGGGCCGGACTAGCGGGAGTATACAATGAGCAGTTCTTC. Amino acid sequence: CASSRAGLAGVYNEQFF. The rearrangement links TRBV19 to TRBJ2-1; the match to TRBD2 covers 13 bases. This CDR3 region has 17 residues. Trimming at V came to 4 bases and at J to 4 bases, leaving 7 bases not matched to a gene. CDR1 LNHDA and CDR2 SQIVND come from the germline V gene (reference sequence).

V usage is TRBV5-1 and J usage is TRBJ2-7, with D maybe TRBD1 (5 bases). Per germline, CDR1 SGHRS and CDR2 YFSETQ. The CDR3 covers 12 residues. The V and J ends lost 4 bases and 4 bases respectively, with 9 bases between them. CDR3 sequence (DNA): TGCGCCAGCAGCGGAACAGGTTACGAGCAGTACTTC. Translating gives CASSGTGYEQYF. The full variable domain, in which reference TRBV5-1 and TRBJ2-7 provide the parts outside the CDR3, is KAGVTQTPRYLIKTRGQQVTLSCSPISGHRSVSWYQQTPGQGLQFLFEYFSETQRNKGNFPGRFSGRQFSNSRSEMNVSTLELGDSALYLCASSGTGYEQYFGPGTRLTVT.

The V gene is TRBV5-4, the J gene TRBJ1-4; D might be TRBD1 (5 bases). The CDR3 covers 15 residues. V was shortened by 0 bases and J by 8 bases, with 14 bases between the two germline ends. Germline lookup yields CDR1 SGHNT and CDR2 YYREEE (reference sequence). DNA for the CDR3: TGTGCCAGCAGCTTGGGGGGCCAGGGCGGAGAAAAACTGTTTTTT. Protein: CASSLGGQGGEKLFF. Based on the CDR3 plus reference TRBV5-4 and TRBJ1-4, the full variable domain is ETGVTQSPTHLIKTRGQQVTLRCSSQSGHNTVSWYQQALGQGPQFIFQYYREEENGRGNFPPRFSGLQFPNYSSELNVNALELDDSALYLCASSLGGQGGEKLFFGSGTQLSVL.

V is TRBV25-1 and J is TRBJ1-2; TRBD1 agrees at 8 bases. From germline, CDR1 is MGHDK and CDR2 SYGVNS. The CDR3 is made up of 16 amino acids. V lost 5 bases, J lost 4 bases, and 12 bases stayed unmatched. The CDR3 DNA is TGTGCCAGCAGTCCGGCCGGACAGGGAAAGTTCTATGGCTACACCTTC. It encodes CASSPAGQGKFYGYTF.

This chain links TRBV29-1 with TRBJ1-2; D gene ambiguous. The V end lost 4 bases, the J end lost 7 bases, and 13 bases lay between the germline ends. The CDR3 totals 12 residues. Looked up from germline, CDR1 is SQVTM and CDR2 is ANQGSEA. CDR3 nucleotide sequence: TGCAGCGTTGGGACGGGTGGGAGTGGCTACACCTTC. This gives the protein CSVGTGGSGYTF.